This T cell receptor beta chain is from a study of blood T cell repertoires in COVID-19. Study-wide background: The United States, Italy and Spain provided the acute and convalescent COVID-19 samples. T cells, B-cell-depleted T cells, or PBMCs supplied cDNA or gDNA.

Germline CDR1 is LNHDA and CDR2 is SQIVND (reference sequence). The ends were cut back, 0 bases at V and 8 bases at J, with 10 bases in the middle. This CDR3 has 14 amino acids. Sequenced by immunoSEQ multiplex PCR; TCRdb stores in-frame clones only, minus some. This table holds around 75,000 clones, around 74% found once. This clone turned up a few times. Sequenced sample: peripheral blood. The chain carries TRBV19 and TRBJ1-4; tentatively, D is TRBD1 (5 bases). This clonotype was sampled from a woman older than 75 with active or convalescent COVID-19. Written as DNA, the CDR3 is TGTGCCAGTAGTATAGACAGGGCAACCGAAAAACTGTTTTTT. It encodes CASSIDRATEKLFF.